This is a list of T cell receptor beta chains from one sample in a study of the immune and genomic landscape of osteosarcoma. This table comes from immunoSEQ multiplex PCR, and its TCRdb copy is limited to in-frame clones, with some not included. The sample consists of hundreds of clones, roughly 84% of them appearing once. Sequenced sample: tumor tissue from a local recurrence in the femur. The source of these receptors is a girl aged 5-17 years with osteosarcoma. CDR3s include the opening cysteine and the closing phenylalanine or tryptophan. Each record gives: D gene, clone size, J gene, V gene, CDR3 protein, CDR3 DNA. A D gene is named only where the DNA matches it firmly. Rows give clone size only sometimes, using once, few, many, or a class for an expanded clone.

>TRBD1|NA|TRBJ2-7|TRBV6-1
CASIQGQGTYEQYF
TGTGCCAGCATCCAAGGACAGGGCACCTACGAGCAGTACTTC
>NA|NA|TRBJ2-2|TRBV6-6
CASSSTEYGELFF
TGTGCCAGCAGTTCCACCGAGTACGGGGAGCTGTTTTTT
>TRBD2|NA|TRBJ2-7|TRBV27
CASSPTSGRAIF
TGTGCCAGCAGTCCGACTAGCGGGAGAGCCATCTTC
>NA|NA|TRBJ2-2|TRBV25-1
CASSDPPTRTSTGELFF
TGTGCCAGCAGTGATCCCCCGACAAGAACAAGTACCGGGGAGCTGTTTTTT
>NA|NA|TRBJ2-1|TRBV29-1
CSADANGREQFF
TGCAGCGCTGATGCCAACGGTCGCGAGCAGTTCTTC
>NA|few|TRBJ2-7|TRBV11-2
CASSPGSGVYEQYF
TGTGCCAGCAGCCCGGGAAGCGGAGTCTACGAGCAGTACTTC
>NA|NA|TRBJ2-7|TRBV4-2
CASSQDAGEVGEQYF
TGTGCCAGCAGCCAAGATGCTGGGGAGGTGGGGGAGCAGTACTTC
>NA|NA|TRBJ2-4|TRBV11-3
CASRVGTTKNIQYF
TGTGCCAGCAGGGTTGGGACGACCAAAAACATTCAGTACTTC
>TRBD2|NA|TRBJ2-1|TRBV5-1
CASNLLGSGDYNEQFF
TGCGCCAGCAACCTCCTGGGGAGCGGGGATTACAATGAGCAGTTCTTC
>TRBD1|NA|TRBJ1-6|TRBV5-1
CASSPRQGKNSPLHF
TGCGCCAGCAGCCCGCGACAGGGGAAAAATTCACCCCTCCACTTT
>NA|few|TRBJ2-1|TRBV5-1
CASSQTGTSSYNEQFF
TGCGCCAGCAGCCAAACAGGTACCAGCTCCTACAATGAGCAGTTCTTC
>NA|NA|TRBJ2-1|TRBV11-3
CASSFKWVGSYNEQFF
TGTGCCAGCAGCTTTAAGTGGGTGGGCTCCTACAATGAGCAGTTCTTC
>TRBD1|NA|TRBJ2-6|TRBV5-1
CASGSPRGLGANVLTF
TGCGCCAGCGGATCCCCGAGGGGGCTAGGGGCCAACGTCCTGACTTTC
>NA|NA|TRBJ1-6|TRBV4-2
CASSQGPENSPLHF
TGTGCCAGCAGCCAAGGCCCAGAAAATTCACCCCTCCACTTT
>NA|NA|TRBJ2-7|TRBV25-1
CASSDKGRLTYEQYF
TGTGCCAGCAGTGACAAAGGACGGCTCACCTACGAGCAGTACTTC
>NA|NA|TRBJ1-2|TRBV7-4
CASSWAARKTYGYTF
TGTGCCAGCAGCTGGGCAGCTCGAAAGACCTATGGCTACACCTTC
>TRBD2|NA|TRBJ2-6|TRBV4-3
CASSQGTSSSGANVLTF
TGCGCCAGCAGCCAAGGGACTAGCAGCTCTGGGGCCAACGTCCTGACTTTC
>NA|NA|TRBJ1-2|TRBV28
CASTLEQGFGYTF
TGTGCCAGCACCCTTGAACAGGGATTTGGCTACACCTTC
>TRBD2|NA|TRBJ2-7|TRBV11-2
CASSLAGEGYEQYF
TGTGCCAGCAGCTTAGCGGGGGAGGGCTACGAGCAGTACTTC
>TRBD1|NA|TRBJ2-1|TRBV29-1
CSVQAQGVGEQFF
TGCAGCGTTCAAGCGCAGGGGGTTGGTGAGCAGTTCTTC
>TRBD2|NA|TRBJ2-1|TRBV7-8
CASSLSPGGVREQFF
TGTGCCAGCAGCTTATCGCCGGGAGGGGTCCGTGAGCAGTTCTTC
>NA|NA|TRBJ1-6|TRBV27
CASSSRGSSYNSPLHF
TGTGCCAGCAGTTCTCGAGGAAGCTCCTATAATTCACCCCTCCACTTT
>TRBD1|NA|TRBJ2-7|TRBV18
CASSLPGTGVDEQYF
TGTGCCAGCTCACTTCCGGGGACAGGGGTGGACGAGCAGTACTTC
>NA|NA|TRBJ2-7|TRBV10-3
CAISDTQLYEQYF
TGTGCCATCAGTGACACCCAACTCTACGAGCAGTACTTC
>NA|NA|TRBJ2-7|TRBV11-2
CASSPQDLAVASYEQYF
TGTGCCAGCAGCCCGCAGGATCTTGCAGTCGCATCCTACGAGCAGTACTTC
>TRBD2|NA|TRBJ2-7|TRBV9
CASSRTSGDSYEQYF
TGTGCCAGCAGCAGGACTAGCGGGGACTCCTACGAGCAGTACTTC
>NA|NA|TRBJ1-1|TRBV27
CASSSLRPAGWNTEAFF
TGTGCCAGCAGTTCCCTAAGACCCGCAGGGTGGAACACTGAAGCTTTCTTT